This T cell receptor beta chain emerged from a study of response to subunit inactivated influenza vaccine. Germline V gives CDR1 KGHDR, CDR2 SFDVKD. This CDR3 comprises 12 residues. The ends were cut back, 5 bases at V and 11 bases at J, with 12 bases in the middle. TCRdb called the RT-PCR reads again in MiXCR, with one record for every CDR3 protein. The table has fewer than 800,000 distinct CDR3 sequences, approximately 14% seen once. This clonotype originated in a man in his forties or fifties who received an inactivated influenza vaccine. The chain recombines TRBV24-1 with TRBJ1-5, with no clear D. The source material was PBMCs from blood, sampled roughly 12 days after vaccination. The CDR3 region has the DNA TGTGCCACCAGTGGAGGGAAGGGTACCCAGCATTTT. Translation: CATSGGKGTQHF.